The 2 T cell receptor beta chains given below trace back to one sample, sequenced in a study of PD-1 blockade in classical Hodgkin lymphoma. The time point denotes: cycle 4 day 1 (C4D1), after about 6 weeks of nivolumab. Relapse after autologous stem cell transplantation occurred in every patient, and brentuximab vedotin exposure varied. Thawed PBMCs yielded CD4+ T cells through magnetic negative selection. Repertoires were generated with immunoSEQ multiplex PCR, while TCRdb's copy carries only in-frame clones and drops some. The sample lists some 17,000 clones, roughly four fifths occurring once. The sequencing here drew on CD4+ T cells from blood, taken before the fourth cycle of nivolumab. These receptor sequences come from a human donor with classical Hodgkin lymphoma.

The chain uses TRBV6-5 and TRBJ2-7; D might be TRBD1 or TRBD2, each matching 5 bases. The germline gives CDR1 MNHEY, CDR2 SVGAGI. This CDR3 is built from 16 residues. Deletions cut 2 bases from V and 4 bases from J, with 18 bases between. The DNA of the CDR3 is TGTGCCAGCAGTTACGTCGGCGGGCGGACAACATACGAGCAGTACTTC. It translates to CASSYVGGRTTYEQYF.

The CDR3 loop reads CASSLIRGGELFF. For the CDR3, the DNA is TGCGCCAGCAGCTTGATCCGGGGAGGGGAGCTGTTTTTT. The V gene is TRBV5-1, the J gene TRBJ2-2; possibly TRBD2 for D (5 bases). Germline V gene sequence: CDR1 SGHRS, CDR2 YFSETQ. Trimming shortened V by 1 base and J by 8 bases, and 9 bases separated the two germline ends. CDR3 length: 13 residues.